Detailed here is one T cell receptor beta chain. Its antigen is unknown. The data were obtained in a study of monozygotic twins with cystic fibrosis. Here immunoSEQ multiplex PCR was the method, and the copy in TCRdb shows in-frame clones only, minus some. The table records 29,000 or so clones, around four fifths of them present only once. The CDR3 totals 15 residues. Trimming at V came to 2 bases and at J to 5 bases, leaving 4 bases not matched to a gene. Germline CDR1 MNHNY, CDR2 SVGAGI (reference sequence). The study, taken as a whole, reports: Monozygotic CF twins shared more identical nucleotide clonotypes than unrelated patients. J usage was most co-twin-similar in 8 of 16 pairs, V in 13. Shared CDR3 numbers were not associated with age, concordance or severity. Low clonality (median about 0.0095) suggested a mostly naive repertoire.

Sequencing input: blood. The chain joins TRBV6-6 to TRBJ1-5; 9 nucleotides match TRBD1. The clonotype originates from a girl aged 2 to 9 with cystic fibrosis. CDR3 amino acids: CASSYRRDRDQPQHF. CDR3 nucleotide sequence: TGTGCCAGCAGTTACCGTAGGGACAGGGATCAGCCCCAGCATTTT.